This TCR beta chain was identified during a study of synovial regulatory T cells in juvenile arthritis. Study-level results: iaTreg cells shared more CDR3 sequences with synovial Tregs than other blood Tregs did.

Profiling relied on immunoSEQ multiplex PCR, and the TCRdb table lists in-frame clones only, not all of them. The table lists roughly 9,800 clones. The CDR3 is made up of 14 amino acids. No nucleotide data were recorded. Germline V gene data show CDR1 as SGHNT and CDR2 as YENEEA. Median age about 12 years (roughly 2.3-25); median disease duration about 7 years (0.2-19.1). Concerning this clone itself: The antigen remains undetermined.

This receptor was identified in a donor aged 2-30 years with juvenile idiopathic arthritis. Sequenced: Treg cells from blood. Subset of the sample: remaining (HLA-DR-negative) circulating blood Treg cells. V is TRBV11-3 and J is TRBJ2-1; TCRdb's assignment of TRBD2 cannot be checked, as there is no DNA. CDR3 amino acids: CASSFGGGLSEQFF.